Below, one TCR beta chain is given with its context. Enrolment of Seattle patients took place during active infection, and they were followed longitudinally. Original methodology: Estimation of nucleated cell counts was performed using reference gene primer amplification. Data came from immunoSEQ multiplex PCR; TCRdb stores just in-frame clones and leaves some out. The DNA gave D and trimming, while V, J and clone size come from that table. There are more than 300,000 clones in the sample; roughly 88% occur only once, and approximately 1.6% lies in the top ten. The entry originates in a study of blood T cell repertoires in COVID-19. Whole-study context: Nucleic acid was either cDNA or gDNA, and it came from T cells, B-cell-depleted T cells, or PBMCs.

The CDR3 spans 16 residues. The germline CDR1 and CDR2 sequences are LGHDT and YNNKEL (reference sequence). V was clipped by 1 base and J by 5 bases, with 15 bases between them. Sequenced input: peripheral blood. The chain uses TRBV3-1 (or the pseudogene TRBV3-2) and TRBJ2-1, with a tentative D call TRBD2 (6 bases). The TCR was taken from a young woman with COVID-19, enrolled during active disease. Written as DNA, the CDR3 is TGTGCCAGCAGCCAAGTGTGGACTGCGGGGAACAATGAGCAGTTCTTC. Protein product: CASSQVWTAGNNEQFF.